A selection of T cell receptor beta chains follows, all from one sample in a study of T-cell memory formation after mild COVID-19. TCRdb analysed the 5' RACE reads with MiXCR anew, one entry per CDR3 protein. The sample lists fewer than 650,000 distinct CDR3 sequences, about 20% occurring once. Sequencing used PBMCs or a T cell subset sorted from them (not recorded which). Receptor source: an adult woman who had mild COVID-19 (a few samples of this study predate the infection). Cell type and time point are not known. CDR3s include the opening cysteine and the closing phenylalanine or tryptophan. A D gene is named only where the DNA matches it firmly. The listing skips clone size in some rows; elsewhere it reads once, few, many or a size class.

TRBV30	-	TRBJ1-2	-	CAWTTPGGYYGYTF	TGTGCCTGGACAACCCCTGGGGGTTACTATGGCTACACCTTC
TRBV7-9	TRBD1	TRBJ2-7	-	CASSPRGTEGYEQYF	TGTGCCAGCAGCCCACGAGGGACAGAAGGGTACGAGCAGTACTTC
TRBV2	-	TRBJ2-3	-	CASSATRGGTDTQYF	TGTGCCAGCAGTGCGACCAGGGGAGGGACAGATACGCAGTATTTT
TRBV12-3/TRBV12-4	-	TRBJ2-1	-	CASRPFSGEQFF	TGTGCCAGCAGACCCTTTAGCGGAGAGCAGTTCTTC
TRBV12-3/TRBV12-4	-	TRBJ2-1	many	CASSIRRNNEQFF	TGTGCCAGCAGTATACGACGGAATAATGAGCAGTTCTTC
TRBV14	TRBD1	TRBJ2-1	-	CASSPRDRYYNEQFF	TGTGCCAGCAGCCCTCGGGACAGATACTACAATGAGCAGTTCTTC
TRBV5-1	TRBD1	TRBJ2-2	-	CASSSFRDRTGELFF	TGCGCCAGCAGCTCTTTCCGGGACAGAACCGGGGAGCTGTTTTTT
TRBV7-2	TRBD2	TRBJ2-3	few	CASSLPPLAGSTDTQYF	TGTGCCAGCAGCTTACCCCCACTAGCGGGGAGCACAGATACGCAGTATTTT
TRBV15	-	TRBJ2-5	few	CATSRDLGETQYF	TGTGCCACCAGCAGAGATCTTGGAGAGACCCAGTACTTC
TRBV25-1	TRBD2	TRBJ2-5	-	CASSGLASRGETQYF	TGTGCCAGCAGTGGACTAGCCTCGCGGGGGGAGACCCAGTACTTC
TRBV10-3	TRBD1	TRBJ2-6	-	CAISEQGSTGANVLTF	TGTGCCATCAGTGAACAGGGGAGTACCGGGGCCAACGTCCTGACTTTC
TRBV12-3/TRBV12-4	-	TRBJ1-2	many	CASSLKRNSGYGYTF	TGTGCCAGCAGTTTGAAACGTAACAGTGGATATGGCTACACCTTC
TRBV7-8	TRBD1	TRBJ2-4	few	CASSLALDRLAKNIQYF	TGTGCCAGCAGCTTAGCCCTGGACAGGCTAGCCAAAAACATTCAGTACTTC
TRBV12-3/TRBV12-4	TRBD1	TRBJ2-7	-	CASSFHIGQGSYEQYF	TGTGCCAGCAGTTTCCACATAGGACAGGGGTCCTACGAGCAGTACTTC
TRBV19	-	TRBJ1-2	few	CASNIPGGQYGYTF	TGTGCCAGTAACATCCCCGGTGGACAGTATGGCTACACCTTC
TRBV18	-	TRBJ2-5	-	CASSPGTPSGETQYF	TGTGCCAGCTCGCCCGGGACGCCGTCAGGAGAGACCCAGTACTTC
TRBV12-3/TRBV12-4	-	TRBJ2-6	-	CASSLQGSISGANVLTF	TGTGCCAGCAGTTTACAGGGGTCCATCTCTGGGGCCAACGTCCTGACTTTC
TRBV29-1	-	TRBJ2-5	-	CSVEARLETQYF	TGCAGCGTTGAAGCCAGGCTAGAGACCCAGTACTTC
TRBV6-5	-	TRBJ1-2	few	CASSEGGEYGYTF	TGTGCCAGCAGCGAGGGAGGGGAATATGGCTACACCTTC
TRBV9	TRBD2	TRBJ2-7	few	CASSDSGRREQYF	TGTGCCAGCAGCGATAGCGGGAGAAGGGAGCAGTACTTC
TRBV19	-	TRBJ2-2	-	CASTRSPTGELFF	TGTGCCAGTACCCGATCCCCAACCGGGGAGCTGTTTTTT
TRBV7-9	TRBD2	TRBJ2-1	-	CAYPAGGLNEQFF	TGTGCCTACCCAGCGGGGGGGCTCAATGAGCAGTTCTTC
TRBV29-1	-	TRBJ2-1	-	CSVEDSTPQVDEQFF	TGCAGCGTTGAAGATTCGACTCCTCAGGTGGATGAGCAGTTCTTC
TRBV12-3/TRBV12-4	-	TRBJ1-5	-	CASSPGLGNQPQHF	TGTGCCAGCAGCCCAGGTCTGGGCAATCAGCCCCAGCATTTT
TRBV6-5	TRBD1	TRBJ2-7	-	CASSISSGTGGTYEQYF	TGTGCCAGCAGTATTTCTTCCGGGACAGGGGGTACCTACGAGCAGTACTTC
TRBV5-1	-	TRBJ2-6	few	CASSLKRQATGANVLTF	TGCGCCAGCAGCTTGAAGAGACAGGCCACCGGGGCCAACGTCCTGACTTTC
TRBV30	-	TRBJ1-1	few	CAYTPPGYTEAFF	TGTGCCTACACACCGCCGGGGTACACTGAAGCTTTCTTT
TRBV10-3	-	TRBJ2-1	few	CAISEGLSYPYNEQFF	TGTGCCATCAGTGAGGGCCTATCGTATCCCTACAATGAGCAGTTCTTC
TRBV12-3/TRBV12-4	TRBD1	TRBJ1-2	few	CASSFSGQVYGYTF	TGTGCCAGCAGTTTTTCGGGACAGGTTTATGGCTACACCTTC
TRBV11-3	TRBD2	TRBJ2-3	few	CASSPQREVTDTQYF	TGTGCCAGCAGCCCACAGCGGGAGGTAACAGATACGCAGTATTTT
TRBV19	-	TRBJ1-6	-	CASNSDSSYNSPLHF	TGTGCCAGTAATTCGGATAGCTCCTATAATTCACCCCTCCACTTT
TRBV5-6	TRBD1	TRBJ1-1	-	CASSFGTGKNTEAFF	TGTGCCAGCAGCTTCGGGACAGGAAAGAACACTGAAGCTTTCTTT
TRBV20-1	TRBD1	TRBJ2-3	few	CSARVGGDRASTDTQYF	TGCAGTGCTAGAGTTGGGGGGGACAGGGCTAGCACAGATACGCAGTATTTT
TRBV19	-	TRBJ2-7	-	CASSPSAAPTYEQYF	TGTGCCAGTAGTCCTTCGGCGGCCCCCACCTACGAGCAGTACTTC
TRBV6-2/TRBV6-3	-	TRBJ1-1	few	CASSTDKEGMNTEAFF	TGTGCCAGCAGTACCGATAAAGAGGGGATGAACACTGAAGCTTTCTTT
TRBV29-1	-	TRBJ1-1	few	CSVEGAGSNTEAFF	TGCAGCGTTGAAGGGGCAGGGAGCAACACTGAAGCTTTCTTT
TRBV5-1	-	TRBJ1-2	-	CASSPTPRAANYGYTF	TGCGCCAGCAGCCCCACGCCCAGGGCAGCTAACTATGGCTACACCTTC
TRBV5-1	-	TRBJ2-5	-	CASSLGGTGEEETQYF	TGCGCCAGCAGCTTGGGTGGGACGGGAGAGGAAGAGACCCAGTACTTC
TRBV11-2	-	TRBJ1-6	-	CASSLDRVSPLHF	TGTGCCAGCAGCTTAGATAGAGTCTCACCCCTCCACTTT
TRBV5-8	TRBD1	TRBJ2-7	-	CASSPLRDRSREQYF	TGTGCCAGCAGCCCCCTCCGGGACAGGTCACGCGAGCAGTACTTC
TRBV2	TRBD2	TRBJ2-1	few	CASSEVPAGGGGEQFF	TGTGCCAGCAGTGAAGTTCCAGCGGGAGGGGGCGGTGAGCAGTTCTTC
TRBV30	TRBD1	TRBJ1-5	few	CAWATGLRQPQHF	TGTGCCTGGGCGACAGGGCTCCGACAGCCCCAGCATTTT
TRBV4-1	-	TRBJ2-2	-	CASSRTQGSTGELFF	TGCGCCAGCAGCCGGACCCAGGGGAGCACCGGGGAGCTGTTTTTT
TRBV3-1	-	TRBJ2-7	-	CASSPRWGINYEQYF	TGTGCCAGCAGCCCACGGTGGGGTATCAACTACGAGCAGTACTTC
TRBV7-2	-	TRBJ1-5	-	CASSPRGTGWNQPQHF	TGTGCCAGCAGCCCCAGGGGTACAGGGTGGAACCAGCCCCAGCATTTT